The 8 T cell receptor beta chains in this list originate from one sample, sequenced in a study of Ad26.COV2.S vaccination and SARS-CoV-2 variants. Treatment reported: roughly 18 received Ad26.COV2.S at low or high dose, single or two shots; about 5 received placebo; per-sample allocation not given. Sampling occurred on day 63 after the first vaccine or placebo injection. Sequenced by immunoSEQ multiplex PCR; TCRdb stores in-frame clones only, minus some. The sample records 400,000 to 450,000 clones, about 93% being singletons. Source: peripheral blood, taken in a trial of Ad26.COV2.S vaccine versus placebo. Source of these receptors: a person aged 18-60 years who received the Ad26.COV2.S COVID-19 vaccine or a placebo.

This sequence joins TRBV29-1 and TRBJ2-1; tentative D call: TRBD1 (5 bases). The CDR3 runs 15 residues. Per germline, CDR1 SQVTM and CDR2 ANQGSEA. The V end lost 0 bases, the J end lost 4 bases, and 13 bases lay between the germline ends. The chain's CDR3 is CSVEDRSQVYNEQFF. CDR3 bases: TGCAGCGTTGAAGATCGTTCACAGGTGTACAATGAGCAGTTCTTC.

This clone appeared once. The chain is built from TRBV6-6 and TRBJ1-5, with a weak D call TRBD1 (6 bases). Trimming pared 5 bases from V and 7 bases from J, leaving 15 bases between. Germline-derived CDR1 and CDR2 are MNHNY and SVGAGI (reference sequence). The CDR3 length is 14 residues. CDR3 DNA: TGTGCCAGCAGTGGAGCAGGGGTTAGGCAGCCCCAGCATTTT. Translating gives CASSGAGVRQPQHF.

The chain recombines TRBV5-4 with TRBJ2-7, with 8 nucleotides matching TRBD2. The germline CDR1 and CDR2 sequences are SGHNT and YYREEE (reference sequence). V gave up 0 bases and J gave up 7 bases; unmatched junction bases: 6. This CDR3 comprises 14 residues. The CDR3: CASSLDPGGGEQYF. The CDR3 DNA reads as TGTGCCAGCAGCTTGGACCCGGGGGGGGGAGAGCAGTACTTC.

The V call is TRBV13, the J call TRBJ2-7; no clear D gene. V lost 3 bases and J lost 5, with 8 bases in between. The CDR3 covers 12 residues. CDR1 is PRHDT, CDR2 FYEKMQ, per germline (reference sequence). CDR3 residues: CASSFRTHEQYF. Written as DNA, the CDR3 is TGTGCCAGCAGCTTCCGGACCCACGAGCAGTACTTC.

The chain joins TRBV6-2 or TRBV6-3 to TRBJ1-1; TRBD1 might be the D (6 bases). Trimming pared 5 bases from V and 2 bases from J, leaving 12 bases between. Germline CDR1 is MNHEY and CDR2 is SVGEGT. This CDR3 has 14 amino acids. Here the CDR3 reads CASSARGRNTEAFF. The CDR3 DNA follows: TGTGCCAGCAGTGCCCGGGGGCGAAACACTGAAGCTTTCTTT.

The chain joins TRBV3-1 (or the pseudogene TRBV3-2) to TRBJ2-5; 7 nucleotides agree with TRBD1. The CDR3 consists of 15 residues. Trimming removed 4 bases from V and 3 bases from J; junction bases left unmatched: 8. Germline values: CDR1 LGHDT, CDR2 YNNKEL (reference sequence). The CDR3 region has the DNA TGTGCCAGCAGCCCGCGACAGGGAATGAAAGAGACCCAGTACTTC. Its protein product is CASSPRQGMKETQYF.

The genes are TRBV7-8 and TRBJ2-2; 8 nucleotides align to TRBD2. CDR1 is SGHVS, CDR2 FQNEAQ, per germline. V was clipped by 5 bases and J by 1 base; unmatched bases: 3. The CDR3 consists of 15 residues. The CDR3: CASSLGRGNTGELFF. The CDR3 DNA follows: TGTGCCAGCAGCCTCGGGAGGGGGAACACCGGGGAGCTGTTTTTT.

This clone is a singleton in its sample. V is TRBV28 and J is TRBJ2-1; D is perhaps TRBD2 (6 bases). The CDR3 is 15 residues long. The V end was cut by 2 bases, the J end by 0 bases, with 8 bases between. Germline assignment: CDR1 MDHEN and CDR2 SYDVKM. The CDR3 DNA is TGTGCCAGCAGTTTACGGGGGATCTCCTACAATGAGCAGTTCTTC. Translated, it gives CASSLRGISYNEQFF.